This T cell receptor (beta chain) was observed in a study of T cell clones after liver transplantation (dated by TCRdb to about 2019). In the study overall: Samples were obtained from ITN030ST, a randomized trial in which withdrawal of immunosuppression was attempted within 2 years of liver transplantation. Donor-reactive T cell clones were identified using TCRbeta sequencing after a pre-transplant mixed lymphocyte reaction and were then followed in post-transplant blood. As an antigen-independent comparator for donor-reactive sequences, third party-reactive TCRbeta sequences were also identified from pre-transplant MLRs. Of the eight recipients, a few were HCV-positive, while the remaining recipients had been transplanted for non-autoimmune, non-viral indications. Until randomization at 12-24 months post-transplant, subjects were given standard immunosuppression, with no induction therapy. To count as tolerant, a recipient had to stay completely off immunosuppression for at least one year without liver enzymes climbing beyond twice the upper limit of normal. Blood samples were collected pre-transplant, then pre-randomization ahead of withdrawal, and finally post-randomization once withdrawal had either been completed or failed. The study cohort included 8 liver transplant recipients, of whom 3 were classified as tolerant and 5 as non-tolerant.

Unstimulated PBMCs, after thawing, were stained for CD3, CD4 and CD8 and then FACS-sorted into CD3+CD4+ and CD3+CD8+ populations. All 8 studied subjects were randomized to withdrawal of immunosuppression. The Qiagen DNeasy Blood and Tissue Kit was used for isolation of genomic DNA. CDR1 SGHVS and CDR2 FNYEAQ were looked up in the germline V gene. V is trimmed back by 4 bases and J by 7 bases, and the junction contains 8 bases that no gene match accounts for. The CDR3 goes from the cysteine to the phenylalanine over 14 residues. Of all the DNA, just the CDR3 is kept, 42 bases in frame from base 1. General conclusions and limits of the study: When repertoire turnover was accounted for, significantly reduced detection of donor-reactive sequences was found in 7 of 8 subjects for CD4 and in 8 of 8 subjects for CD8. Low numbers of available donor cells limited the measurable donor-reactive repertoire in two subjects. Because allograft tissue specimens were not available, migration of donor-reactive T cells into the graft, rather than deletion, may have occurred. A significant post-transplant decrease in circulating donor-reactive CD4 TCRbeta sequences was observed in 5 of 8 subjects, irrespective of tolerance or HCV status. Donor-reactive sequences decreased more than third party-reactive sequences, which suggests partial antigen-specific deletion that was not related to withdrawal success. Conclusions were preliminary, limited by small, heterogeneous patient numbers and non-standardized post-transplant time points.

High-throughput TCRbeta CDR3 sequencing of frozen genomic DNA was performed by immunoSEQ, including PCR amplification, mapping, bias correction and internal controls. As for the authors' bioinformatics: Only productive rearrangements were retained, and each unique TCRbeta sequence was defined by its CDR3 nucleotide sequence together with its V and J gene. For a sequence to be called donor-reactive, it needed a frequency of at least 0.01% and at least 5-fold expansion in CFSE-low cells compared with unstimulated pre-transplant cells. To ensure at least 90% detection power, minimum frequency thresholds were set for each subject based on that subject's lowest-template unstimulated sample. Jensen-Shannon divergence between the top 1000 TCRbeta sequences after and before transplant was used to measure repertoire turnover. Two-sided Fisher's exact tests were used to test for changes in how often donor-reactive sequences were detected. In its TCRdb copy, this immuneACCESS table keeps in-frame sequences only and misses some clones. Where compared with another copy, unresolved V genes explain less than half of these, and the others have no known cause. D and trimming were read from the DNA, whereas the V and J calls and clone size are those reported in that table. The sample yields roughly 53,000 clones; around 70% were counted once. Clones ranked in the top ten supply 7.5% to 10% of the sample.

The count of this clone is one. Its antigen is currently not known. Base qualities are missing; no much larger clone stands one base away. The same CDR3 also results from other DNA sequences found in this sample. The sequence was obtained from a human patient who received a liver transplant. Following a transplant, some T cells may be graft donor cells, not patient cells. The chain is assembled from TRBV7-6 and TRBJ2-7; 9 central bases correspond to TRBD1. Material: CD4+ T cells from blood, obtained at the 22-month timepoint. The nucleotides are TGTGCCAGCAGCTCCACCGGGACAGGGACTGAGCAGTACTTC. Its translation reads: CASSSTGTGTEQYF.